The clone carrying this T cell receptor beta chain was counted ten times or more. Its target is unknown. TCRdb itself ran the PCR reads through MiXCR, one entry per CDR3 protein. The table includes over 35,000 distinct CDR3 sequences, approximately 18% detected once. These data originate in a study of molecular identifiers for immune sequencing clone quantification. Looking at the study overall: Four portions were sequenced after RNA from around 20,000 or 99,000 naive CD8 cells was split five ways in replicates.

CDR3 size: 12 residues. Germline lookup yields CDR1 DFQATT and CDR2 SNEGSKA (reference sequence). Overall study results and limits: In cases of identical TCR molecules sharing a barcode, highly expanded clone sizes could be underestimated. Over 97% of effector molecules, yet under 1% of naive-cell molecules, were held by clones above 20 RNA copies.

The source is a human donor in good health. Some libraries in this study had Jurkat cell RNA spiked in. Source material: naive CD8+ T cells from blood, with Jurkat cell RNA spiked in. Sample subset: FACS-sorted CD8+CD4-CCR7+CD45RA+ naive T cells. The chain is built from TRBV20-1 and TRBJ2-2, with TRBD1 identical over 9 bases. This CDR3 is CRGTGYTGELFF. In nucleotides, the CDR3 is TGCAGAGGGACAGGGTATACCGGGGAGCTGTTTTTT.